This TCR beta chain derives from a study of blood T cell repertoires in COVID-19. Libraries were prepared by immunoSEQ multiplex PCR; TCRdb keeps only in-frame clonotypes and omits some of them. The data show some 500,000 clones, around 90% seen once. Sequencing was done on a sample of peripheral blood. This clonotype originated in a woman between 50 and 59 years old with COVID-19, enrolled during active disease.

CDR3 sequence reads: CASSPTAGGLNTEAFF. The CDR3 DNA follows: TGTGCCAGCAGCCCTACCGCGGGAGGACTGAACACTGAAGCTTTCTTT. The chain has TRBV5-4 and TRBJ1-1, with unresolved D. Germline CDR1 reads SGHNT; CDR2 reads YYREEE (reference sequence). CDR3 length: 16 amino acids. V was pared by 4 bases and J by 0 bases, with 16 bases between.